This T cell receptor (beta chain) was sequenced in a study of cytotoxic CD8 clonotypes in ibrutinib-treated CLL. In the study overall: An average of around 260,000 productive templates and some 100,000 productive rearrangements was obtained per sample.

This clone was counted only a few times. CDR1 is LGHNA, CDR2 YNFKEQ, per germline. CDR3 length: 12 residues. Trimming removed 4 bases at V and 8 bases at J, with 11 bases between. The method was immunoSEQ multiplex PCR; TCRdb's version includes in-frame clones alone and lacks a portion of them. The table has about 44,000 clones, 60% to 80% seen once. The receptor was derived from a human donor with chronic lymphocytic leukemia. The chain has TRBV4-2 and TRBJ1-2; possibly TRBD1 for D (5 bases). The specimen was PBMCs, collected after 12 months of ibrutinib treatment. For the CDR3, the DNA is TGTGCCAGCAGCCGAGGGGCACAAGGCTACACCTTC. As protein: CASSRGAQGYTF.